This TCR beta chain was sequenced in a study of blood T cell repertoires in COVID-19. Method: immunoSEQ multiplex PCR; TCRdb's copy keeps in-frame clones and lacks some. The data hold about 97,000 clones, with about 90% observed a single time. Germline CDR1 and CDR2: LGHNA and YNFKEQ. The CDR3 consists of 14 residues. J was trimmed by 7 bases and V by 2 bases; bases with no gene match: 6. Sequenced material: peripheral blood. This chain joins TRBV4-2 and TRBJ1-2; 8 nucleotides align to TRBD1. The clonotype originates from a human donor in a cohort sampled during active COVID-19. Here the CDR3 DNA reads TGTGCCAGCAGCCAACAGGGGGCGTTGCTTGGCTACACCTTC. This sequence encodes CASSQQGALLGYTF.